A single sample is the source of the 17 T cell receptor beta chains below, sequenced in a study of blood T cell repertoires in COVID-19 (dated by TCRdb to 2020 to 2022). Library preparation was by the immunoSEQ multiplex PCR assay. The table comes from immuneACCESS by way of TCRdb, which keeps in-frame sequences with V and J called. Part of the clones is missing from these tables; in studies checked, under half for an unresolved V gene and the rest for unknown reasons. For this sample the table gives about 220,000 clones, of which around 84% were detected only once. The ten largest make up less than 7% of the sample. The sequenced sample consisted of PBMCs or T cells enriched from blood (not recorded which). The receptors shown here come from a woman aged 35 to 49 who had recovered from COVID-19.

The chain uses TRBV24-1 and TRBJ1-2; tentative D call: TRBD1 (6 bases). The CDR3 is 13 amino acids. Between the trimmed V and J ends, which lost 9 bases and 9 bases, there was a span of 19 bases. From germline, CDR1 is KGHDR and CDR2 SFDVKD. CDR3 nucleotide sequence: TGTGCCACCCCTCGGGCAGGGGCGGATAGCTACACCTTC. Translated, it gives CATPRAGADSYTF.

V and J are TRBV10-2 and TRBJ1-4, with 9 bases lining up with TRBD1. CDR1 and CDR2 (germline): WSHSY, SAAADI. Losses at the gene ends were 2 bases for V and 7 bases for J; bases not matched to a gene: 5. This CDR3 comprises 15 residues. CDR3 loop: CASSEPGQGGEKLFF. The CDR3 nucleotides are TGCGCCAGCAGTGAGCCGGGACAGGGAGGTGAAAAACTGTTTTTT.

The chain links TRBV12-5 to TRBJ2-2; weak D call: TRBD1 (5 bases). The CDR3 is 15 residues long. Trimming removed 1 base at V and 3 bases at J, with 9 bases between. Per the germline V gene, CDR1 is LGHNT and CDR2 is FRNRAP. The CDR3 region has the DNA TGTGCTAGTGGTTTGGGGCAGGGTGACACCGGGGAGCTGTTTTTT. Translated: CASGLGQGDTGELFF.

This CDR3 is CATRRTGEAYEQYV. CDR3 nucleotide sequence: TGTGCCACCCGTCGGACGGGAGAAGCCTACGAGCAGTACGTC. The chain uses TRBV24-1 and TRBJ2-7; D might be TRBD2 (6 bases). The CDR3 runs 14 residues. V lost 9 bases and J lost 2, with 16 bases in between. Germline values: CDR1 KGHDR, CDR2 SFDVKD.

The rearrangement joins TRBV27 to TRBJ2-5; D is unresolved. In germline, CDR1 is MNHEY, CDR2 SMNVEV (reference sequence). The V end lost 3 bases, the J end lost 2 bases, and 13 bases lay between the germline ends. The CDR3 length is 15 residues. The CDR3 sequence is CASSLPRSSQETQYF. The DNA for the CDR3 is TGTGCCAGCAGTTTGCCCCGGTCTTCTCAAGAGACCCAGTACTTC.

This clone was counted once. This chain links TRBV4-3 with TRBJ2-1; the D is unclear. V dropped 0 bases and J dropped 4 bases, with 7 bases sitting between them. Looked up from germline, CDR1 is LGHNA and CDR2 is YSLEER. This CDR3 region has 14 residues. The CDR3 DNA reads TGCGCCAGCAGCCAAGATAAACTATACAATGAGCAGTTCTTC. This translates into CASSQDKLYNEQFF.

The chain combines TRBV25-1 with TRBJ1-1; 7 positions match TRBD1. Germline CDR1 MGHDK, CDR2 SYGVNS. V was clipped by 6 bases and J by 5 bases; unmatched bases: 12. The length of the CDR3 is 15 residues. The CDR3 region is CASRESGGGETEAFF. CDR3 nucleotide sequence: TGTGCCAGCAGAGAGTCAGGGGGAGGAGAGACTGAAGCTTTCTTT. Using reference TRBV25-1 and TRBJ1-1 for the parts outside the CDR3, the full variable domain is EADIYQTPRYLVIGTGKKITLECSQTMGHDKMYWYQQDPGMELHLIHYSYGVNSTEKGDLSSESTVSRIRTEHFPLTLESARPSHTSQYLCASRESGGGETEAFFGQGTRLTVV.

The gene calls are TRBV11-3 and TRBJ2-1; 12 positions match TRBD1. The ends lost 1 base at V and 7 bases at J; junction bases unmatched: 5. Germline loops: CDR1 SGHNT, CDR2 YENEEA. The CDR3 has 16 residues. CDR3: CASSLGGTGGKNEQFF. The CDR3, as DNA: TGTGCCAGCAGCTTAGGAGGGACAGGGGGCAAGAATGAGCAGTTCTTC.

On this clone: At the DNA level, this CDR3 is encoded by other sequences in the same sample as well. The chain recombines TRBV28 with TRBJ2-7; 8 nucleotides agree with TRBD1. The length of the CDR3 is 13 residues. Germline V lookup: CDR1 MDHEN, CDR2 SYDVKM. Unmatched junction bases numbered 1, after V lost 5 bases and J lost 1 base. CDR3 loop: CASSRDRSYEQYF. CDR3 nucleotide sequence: TGTGCCAGCAGTAGGGACAGGTCCTACGAGCAGTACTTC.

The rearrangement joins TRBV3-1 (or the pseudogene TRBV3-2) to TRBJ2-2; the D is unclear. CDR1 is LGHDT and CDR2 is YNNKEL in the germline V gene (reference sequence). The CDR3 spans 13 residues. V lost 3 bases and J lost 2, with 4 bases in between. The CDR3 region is CASSHLNTGELFF. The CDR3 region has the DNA TGTGCCAGCAGCCACCTTAACACCGGGGAGCTGTTTTTT.

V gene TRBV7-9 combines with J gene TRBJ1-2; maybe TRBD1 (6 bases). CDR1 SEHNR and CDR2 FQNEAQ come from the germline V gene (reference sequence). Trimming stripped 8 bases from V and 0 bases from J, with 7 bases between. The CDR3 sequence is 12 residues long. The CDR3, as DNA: TGTGCCAGCGGACAGTCTAACTATGGCTACACCTTC. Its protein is CASGQSNYGYTF.

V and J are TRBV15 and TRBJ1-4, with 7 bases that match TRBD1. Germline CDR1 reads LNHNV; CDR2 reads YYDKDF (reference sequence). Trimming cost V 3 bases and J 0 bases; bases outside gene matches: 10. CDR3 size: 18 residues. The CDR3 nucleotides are TGTGCCACCAGCAGGGGAACTCACAGGGGTGCAACTAATGAAAAACTGTTTTTT. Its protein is CATSRGTHRGATNEKLFF.

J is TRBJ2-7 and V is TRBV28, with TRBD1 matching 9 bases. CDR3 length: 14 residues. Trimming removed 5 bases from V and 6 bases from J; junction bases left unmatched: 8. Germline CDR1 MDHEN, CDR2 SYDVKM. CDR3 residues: CASSGTGTGGEQYF. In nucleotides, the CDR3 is TGTGCCAGCAGTGGGACAGGGACGGGGGGCGAGCAGTACTTC.

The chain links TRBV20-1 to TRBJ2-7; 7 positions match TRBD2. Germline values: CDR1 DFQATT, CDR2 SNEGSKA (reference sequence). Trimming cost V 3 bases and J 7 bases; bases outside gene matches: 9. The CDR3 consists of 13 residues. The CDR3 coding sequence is TGCAGTGCTAGTCGGGGTCGGGGGGAGGAGCAGTACTTC. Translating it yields CSASRGRGEEQYF.

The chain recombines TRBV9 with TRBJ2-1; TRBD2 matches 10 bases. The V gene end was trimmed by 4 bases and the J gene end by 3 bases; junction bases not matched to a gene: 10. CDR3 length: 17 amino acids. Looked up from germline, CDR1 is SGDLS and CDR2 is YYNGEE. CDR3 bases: TGTGCCAGCAGCACAATCCCCGGGACTAGCGTCTACAATGAGCAGTTCTTC. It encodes CASSTIPGTSVYNEQFF.

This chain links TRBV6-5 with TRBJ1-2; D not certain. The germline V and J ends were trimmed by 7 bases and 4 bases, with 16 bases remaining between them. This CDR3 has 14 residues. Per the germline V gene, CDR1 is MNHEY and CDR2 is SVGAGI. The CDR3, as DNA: TGTGCCAGCACGGTGGAGGTACCCTCCTATGGCTACACCTTC. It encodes CASTVEVPSYGYTF.

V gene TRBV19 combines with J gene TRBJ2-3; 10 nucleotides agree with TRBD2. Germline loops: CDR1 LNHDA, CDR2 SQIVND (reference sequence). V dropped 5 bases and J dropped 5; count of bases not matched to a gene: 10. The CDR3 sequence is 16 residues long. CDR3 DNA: TGTGCCAGTAGTTCCACCGCAAGACTAGCGGGAGATACGCAGTATTTT. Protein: CASSSTARLAGDTQYF.